This entry concerns a single T cell receptor (beta chain). These data are taken from a study of blood T cell repertoires in COVID-19. Study-level information: Researchers got acute and convalescent COVID-19 samples from the United States, Italy and Spain.

The table came from immunoSEQ multiplex PCR; TCRdb's copy has only in-frame clones and leaves some out. Of roughly 130,000 clones listed, 75% to 90% are singletons. V was clipped by 5 bases and J by 4 bases, with 12 bases between them. Germline V gene lookup returns CDR1 MNHEY and CDR2 SVGAGI. The CDR3 contains 14 residues. The clonotype originates from a man aged 65-85 years with acute or convalescent COVID-19. The sample taken for sequencing was peripheral blood. The chain has TRBV6-5 and TRBJ1-5; D unclear. The DNA for the CDR3 is TGTGCCAGCAGTCAACACGGAGGGAATCAGCCCCAGCATTTT. Protein product: CASSQHGGNQPQHF.